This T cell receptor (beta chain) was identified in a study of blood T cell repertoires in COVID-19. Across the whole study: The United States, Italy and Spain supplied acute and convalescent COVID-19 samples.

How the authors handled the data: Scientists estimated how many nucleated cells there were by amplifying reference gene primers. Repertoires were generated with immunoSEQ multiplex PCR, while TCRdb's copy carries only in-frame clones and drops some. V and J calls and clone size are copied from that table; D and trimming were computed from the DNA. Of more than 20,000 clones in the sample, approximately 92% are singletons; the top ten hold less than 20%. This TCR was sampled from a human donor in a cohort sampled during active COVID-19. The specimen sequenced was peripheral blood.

CDR3 protein: CASSWKAGAAGGGELFF. In DNA form, the CDR3 reads TGTGCCAGCAGCTGGAAAGCGGGAGCCGCGGGGGGCGGGGAGCTGTTTTTT. The chain has TRBV11-3 and TRBJ2-2; TRBD2 matches 8 bases. The J segment lost 7 bases and the V segment lost 4 bases, leaving 14 bases of the junction unmatched. Germline values: CDR1 SGHNT, CDR2 YENEEA. The CDR3 totals 17 residues.